These 8 T cell receptor beta chains originate from one sample sequenced in a study of T cell repertoires in cytomegalovirus infection. One entry per CDR3 protein results from TCRdb running MiXCR on the reads. Of some 700,000 distinct CDR3 sequences listed, roughly 35% were seen once; the top ten hold roughly 2.8%. The sample comprised PBMCs. These receptors came from a human donor in good health (CMV status not recorded). Some clones in this sample may be carry-over from other donors' samples.

With regard to this clonotype: The conserved closing phenylalanine or tryptophan is absent in this CDR3, likely reflecting a read error. CDR3 protein: CAISGGGYEQYL. In DNA form, the CDR3 reads TGTGCCATCTCCGGGGGGGGGTACGAGCAGTACTTA. The rearrangement joins TRBV10-3 to TRBJ2-7; 8 nucleotides line up with TRBD2. CDR3 length: 12 residues. Germline lookup yields CDR1 ENHRY and CDR2 SYGVKD. V gave up 8 bases and J gave up 4 bases; unmatched junction bases: 4.

The CDR3 protein is CASSSERGGMYEQYF. CDR3 DNA: TGTGCCAGCAGTTCGGAGCGGGGGGGCATGTACGAGCAGTACTTC. The rearrangement uses TRBV28 and TRBJ2-7, with 10 nucleotides matching TRBD2. The J segment lost 4 bases and the V segment lost 4 bases, leaving 7 bases of the junction unmatched. The CDR3 has 15 amino acids. From germline, CDR1 is MDHEN and CDR2 SYDVKM. Variable domain in full (rest from reference TRBV28 and TRBJ2-7): DVKVTQSSRYLVKRTGEKVFLECVQDMDHENMFWYRQDPGLGLRLIYFSYDVKMKEKGDIPEGYSVSREKKERFSLILESASTNQTSMYLCASSSERGGMYEQYFGPGTRLTVT.

The J gene is TRBJ1-4, the V gene TRBV7-9; D is ambiguous. V was clipped by 4 bases and J by 8 bases, with 11 bases between them. The CDR3 has 13 amino acids. Germline V CDR1 and CDR2: SEHNR, FQNEAQ (reference sequence). The CDR3 DNA follows: TGTGCCAGCAGCTCCCCGGGTGGGGAAAAACTGTTTTTT. Its protein product is CASSSPGGEKLFF.

This chain connects TRBV28 to TRBJ2-1; D uncertain. This CDR3 region has 11 residues. V was cut by 4 bases and J by 15 bases, with 13 bases left in between. From germline, CDR1 is MDHEN and CDR2 SYDVKM. CDR3 coding DNA: TGTGCCAGCAGTTCCATAAGGAGCTCGTTCTTC. Residues: CASSSIRSSFF.

The chain combines TRBV19 with TRBJ2-4; D is ambiguous. The CDR3 is 15 residues long. The V gene lost 5 bases and the J gene lost 0 bases, with 11 bases spanning the gap. Germline V gene data show CDR1 as LNHDA and CDR2 as SQIVND (reference sequence). The CDR3 nucleotides are TGTGCCAGTAGTTCCCGGACCGTAGCCAAAAACATTCAGTACTTC. As protein: CASSSRTVAKNIQYF. The full variable domain, with the rest looked up from reference TRBV19 and TRBJ2-4, is DGGITQSPKYLFRKEGQNVTLSCEQNLNHDAMYWYRQDPGQGLRLIYYSQIVNDFQKGDIAEGYSVSREKKESFPLTVTSAQKNPTAFYLCASSSRTVAKNIQYFGAGTRLSVL.

This clonotype occurred a few times. The chain couples TRBV6-8 to TRBJ2-5; TRBD1 matches at 10 bases. Germline lookup yields CDR1 MNHGY and CDR2 SAAAGT. With V trimmed by 6 bases and J by 4 bases, 8 bases remained unmatched. The length of the CDR3 is 15 residues. The CDR3 is CASRAGTGASETQYF. CDR3 DNA sequence: TGTGCCAGCAGGGCGGGGACAGGGGCTTCAGAGACCCAGTACTTC.

CDR3 DNA sequence: TGTGCCAGCACGGGACAGGGGAACCTCTATGGCTACACCTTC. Translated: CASTGQGNLYGYTF. The gene calls are TRBV28 and TRBJ1-2; 10 nucleotides align to TRBD1. Germline CDR1 and CDR2: MDHEN and SYDVKM. CDR3 length: 14 amino acids. V was clipped by 7 bases and J by 4 bases; unmatched bases: 6.

There are a few counts of this clonotype. The chain has TRBV12-3 or TRBV12-4 and TRBJ2-5, with 12 nucleotides matching TRBD2. The CDR3 has 16 amino acids. The V segment lost 6 bases and the J segment 6 bases; nucleotides outside the gene matches: 11. CDR3 loop: CASSSSASGGVKTQYF. As DNA, the CDR3 is TGTGCCAGCAGCTCCTCGGCTAGCGGGGGGGTAAAGACCCAGTACTTC.